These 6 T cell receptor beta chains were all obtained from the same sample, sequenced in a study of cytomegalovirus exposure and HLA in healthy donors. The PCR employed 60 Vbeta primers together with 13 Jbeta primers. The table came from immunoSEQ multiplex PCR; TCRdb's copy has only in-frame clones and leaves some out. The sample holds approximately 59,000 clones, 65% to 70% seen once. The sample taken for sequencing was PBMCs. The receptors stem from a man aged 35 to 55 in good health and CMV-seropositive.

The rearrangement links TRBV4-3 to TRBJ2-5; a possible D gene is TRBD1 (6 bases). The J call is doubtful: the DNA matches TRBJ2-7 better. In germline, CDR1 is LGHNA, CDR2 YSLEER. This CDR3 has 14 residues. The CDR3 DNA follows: TGCGCCAGCAGCCAATGGATAGGGGGTTACGAGCAGTACTTC. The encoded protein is CASSQWIGGYEQYF.

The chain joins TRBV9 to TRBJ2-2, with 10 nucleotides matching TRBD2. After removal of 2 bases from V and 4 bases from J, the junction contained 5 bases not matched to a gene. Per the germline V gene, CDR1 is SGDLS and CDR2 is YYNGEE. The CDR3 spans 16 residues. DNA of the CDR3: TGTGCCAGCAGCGTTAGCGGGGGGCTTGGCACCGGGGAGCTGTTTTTT. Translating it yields CASSVSGGLGTGELFF.

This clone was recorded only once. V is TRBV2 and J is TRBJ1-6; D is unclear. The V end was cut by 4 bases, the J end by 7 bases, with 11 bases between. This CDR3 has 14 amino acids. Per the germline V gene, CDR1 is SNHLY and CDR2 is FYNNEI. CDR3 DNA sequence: TGTGCCAGCAGTGGCGGGAACTTCAATTCACCCCTCCACTTT. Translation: CASSGGNFNSPLHF.

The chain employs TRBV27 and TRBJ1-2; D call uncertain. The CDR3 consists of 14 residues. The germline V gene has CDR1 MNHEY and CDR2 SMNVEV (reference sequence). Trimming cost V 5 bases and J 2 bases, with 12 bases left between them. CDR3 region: CASSPRGENYGYTF. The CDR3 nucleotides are TGTGCCAGCAGTCCCCGTGGTGAGAACTATGGCTACACCTTC.

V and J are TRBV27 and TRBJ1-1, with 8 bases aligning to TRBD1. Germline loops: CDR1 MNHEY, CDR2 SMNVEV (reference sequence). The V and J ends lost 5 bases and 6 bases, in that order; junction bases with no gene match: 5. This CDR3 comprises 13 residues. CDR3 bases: TGTGCCAGCAGTAGACAGGGGTTGGCTGAAGCTTTCTTT. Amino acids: CASSRQGLAEAFF.

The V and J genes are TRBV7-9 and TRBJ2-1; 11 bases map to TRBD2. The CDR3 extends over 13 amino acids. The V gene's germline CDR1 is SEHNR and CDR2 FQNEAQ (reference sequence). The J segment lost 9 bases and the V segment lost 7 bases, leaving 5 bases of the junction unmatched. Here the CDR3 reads CASTIAGGFEQFF. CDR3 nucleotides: TGTGCCAGCACCATAGCGGGAGGGTTTGAGCAGTTCTTC. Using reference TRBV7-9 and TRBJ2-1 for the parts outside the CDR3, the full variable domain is DTGVSQNPRHKITKRGQNVTFRCDPISEHNRLYWYRQTLGQGPEFLTYFQNEAQLEKSRLLSDRFSAERPKGSFSTLEIQRTEQGDSAMYLCASTIAGGFEQFFGPGTRLTVL.